The 21 T cell receptor beta chains in this list originate from one sample, sequenced in a study of blood T cells in healthy people across ages. The authors ran a second PCR of about 6 to 11 cycles using a sample-barcoded 5' primer and a J-beta primer mix. In TCRdb, the 5' RACE reads were re-called with MiXCR into one record per CDR3 protein. The data contain around 1,700,000 distinct CDR3 sequences, 28% of them singletons. The source material was blood. The origin of the receptors is a woman in her 30s in good health.

This clonotype was counted many times. The chain combines TRBV10-3 with TRBJ2-5, with D perhaps matching TRBD1 or TRBD2 (5 bases each). The CDR3 covers 15 residues. Per germline, CDR1 ENHRY and CDR2 SYGVKD. Trimming took 6 bases from V and 5 from J, leaving 19 bases between them. CDR3 sequence: CAIRGRSGGQETQYF. The CDR3 coding sequence is TGTGCCATCAGGGGAAGGAGTGGGGGTCAGGAGACCCAGTACTTC.

Written as DNA, the CDR3 is TGTGCCAGCAGCTTAGCTCCCGGGAACGGGGAGACCCAGTACTTC. Protein sequence: CASSLAPGNGETQYF. The J gene is TRBJ2-5, the V gene TRBV7-2; a possible D gene is TRBD2 (5 bases). Trimming shortened V by 0 bases and J by 5 bases, and 13 bases separated the two germline ends. The CDR3 is 15 amino acids. CDR1 is SGHTA and CDR2 is FQGNSA in the germline V gene.

The V call is TRBV27, the J call TRBJ1-2, with 7 bases identical to TRBD1. Trimming took 10 bases from V and 4 from J; bases not matched to a gene: 9. Germline V lookup: CDR1 MNHEY, CDR2 SMNVEV (reference sequence). The CDR3 covers 13 residues. DNA for the CDR3: TGTGCCATTCGGGACAGCGGCACCTATGGCTACACCTTC. Its protein is CAIRDSGTYGYTF.

This clonotype was recorded many times. The rearrangement joins TRBV5-1 to TRBJ2-2; TRBD2 is a possible D gene (7 bases). The CDR3 extends over 15 amino acids. The V gene lost 2 bases and the J gene lost 4 bases, with 12 bases spanning the gap. CDR1 SGHRS and CDR2 YFSETQ come from the germline V gene. The CDR3 region has the DNA TGCGCCAGCAGCTTCGGGGGGCCGGGCACCGGGGAGCTGTTTTTT. It specifies CASSFGGPGTGELFF.

This clonotype has only a few counts. The chain couples TRBV20-1 to TRBJ1-1, with unresolved D. This CDR3 comprises 15 residues. Trimming took 6 bases from V and 2 from J, leaving 19 bases between them. Per germline, CDR1 DFQATT and CDR2 SNEGSKA (reference sequence). CDR3 sequence: CSAGSPRVPNTEAFF. CDR3 in DNA: TGCAGTGCAGGGAGCCCGAGAGTACCCAACACTGAAGCTTTCTTT.

This rearrangement joins TRBV27 to TRBJ2-7, with 8 nucleotides matching TRBD2. Germline V gene lookup returns CDR1 MNHEY and CDR2 SMNVEV (reference sequence). The length of the CDR3 is 16 residues. Trimming at V came to 3 bases and at J to 7 bases, leaving 14 bases not matched to a gene. The CDR3 DNA is TGTGCCAGCAGTTTGGCTAGCGGGTTTGCCCGTCGGGAGCAGTACTTC. It yields the protein CASSLASGFARREQYF.

This clonotype was recorded a few times. The V call is TRBV20-1, the J call TRBJ2-3, with TRBD2 as a possible D gene (6 bases). Germline loops: CDR1 DFQATT, CDR2 SNEGSKA (reference sequence). Deletions cut 5 bases from V and 1 base from J, with 16 bases between. The CDR3 length is 15 residues. The CDR3 loop reads CSAQQRSGGTDTQYF. In DNA form, the CDR3 reads TGCAGTGCTCAACAAAGGTCGGGAGGCACAGATACGCAGTATTTT.

This chain joins TRBV12-3 or TRBV12-4 and TRBJ1-3; D not resolved. The germline V and J ends were trimmed by 3 bases and 1 base, with 10 bases remaining between them. This CDR3 contains 15 residues. The DNA for the CDR3 is TGTGCCAGCAGTTTTCACAGATTTTCTGGAAACACCATATATTTT. This sequence encodes CASSFHRFSGNTIYF.

Notes on this clonotype: Sequence at one end of the junction differs from germline and may be a read error. The genes are TRBV10-3 and TRBJ2-1, with 9 bases aligning to TRBD1. CDR3 length: 16 residues. Germline loops: CDR1 ENHRY, CDR2 SYGVKD. CDR3 DNA: TGTGCCATCAGTGAGACCCCGGGACAGGGCTTAAATGATCAGTTCTTC. This translates into CAISETPGQGLNDQFF.

The chain combines TRBV20-1 with TRBJ1-1, with 11 nucleotides matching TRBD1. Germline loops: CDR1 DFQATT, CDR2 SNEGSKA (reference sequence). Losses at the gene ends were 6 bases for V and 3 bases for J; bases not matched to a gene: 9. The CDR3 covers 15 residues. CDR3 nucleotides: TGCAGTGCCCTCACCGGGACAGGGGGTTACACTGAAGCTTTCTTT. Translating gives CSALTGTGGYTEAFF.

The V call is TRBV24-1, the J call TRBJ2-2, with TRBD1 as a possible D gene (5 bases). Germline CDR1 reads KGHDR; CDR2 reads SFDVKD. V was clipped by 4 bases and J by 4 bases, with 6 bases between them. The CDR3 is made up of 13 amino acids. CDR3 amino acids: CATSEQATGELFF. In nucleotides, the CDR3 is TGTGCCACCAGTGAACAGGCCACCGGGGAGCTGTTTTTT.

This clonotype was detected ten times or more. The J gene is TRBJ2-3, the V gene TRBV10-3; D uncertain. Germline CDR1 reads ENHRY; CDR2 reads SYGVKD. V lost 2 bases, J lost 2 bases, and 14 bases lay in between. This CDR3 comprises 16 residues. The CDR3 reads CAISEATLTFTDTQYF. The CDR3 region has the DNA TGTGCCATCAGTGAGGCGACCTTAACCTTCACAGATACGCAGTATTTT.

The chain employs TRBV25-1 and TRBJ1-2; D is possibly TRBD1 (5 bases). This CDR3 has 15 residues. V was shortened by 5 bases and J by 9 bases, with 22 bases between the two germline ends. Per the germline V gene, CDR1 is MGHDK and CDR2 is SYGVNS. The CDR3 sequence is CASSRGGANAARYTF. The CDR3 DNA is TGTGCCAGCAGTAGGGGAGGAGCTAACGCTGCGCGCTACACCTTC.

In DNA form, the CDR3 reads TGTGCCAGCTCACCGAGCACGACTGAAGCTTTCTTT. Translation: CASSPSTTEAFF. The chain has TRBV18 and TRBJ1-1; D gene uncertain. Germline-derived CDR1 and CDR2 are KGHSH and LQKENI. Trimming took 3 bases from V and 5 from J, leaving 7 bases between them. The CDR3 runs 12 residues.

This clonotype showed up just a few times. The chain couples TRBV6-1 to TRBJ1-4, with D uncertain. V lost 4 bases and J lost 10, with 7 bases in between. CDR3 length: 11 amino acids. CDR1 is MNHNS and CDR2 is SASEGT in the germline V gene. CDR3 region: CASSAPGKLFF. In DNA, the CDR3 is TGTGCCAGCAGTGCCCCAGGAAAACTGTTTTTT.

In this sample, this clonotype turned up many times. At one end the junction does not follow the germline gene, possibly because of a read error. The chain recombines TRBV5-1 with TRBJ2-7; D gene ambiguous. Germline CDR1 and CDR2: SGHRS and YFSETQ. The CDR3 length is 12 residues. The CDR3 DNA sequence: TGTGCCAGCAGTGGTCAGGCCTACGAGCAGTACTTC. The encoded protein is CASSGQAYEQYF.

The genes are TRBV4-1 and TRBJ1-2, with D perhaps matching TRBD1 (6 bases). The CDR3 has 14 amino acids. Germline lookup yields CDR1 MGHRA and CDR2 YSYEKL. The V gene lost 1 base and the J gene lost 4 bases, with 10 bases spanning the gap. CDR3 in DNA: TGCGCCAGCAGCCAAGTGGGACAACCCTATGGCTACACCTTC. Residues: CASSQVGQPYGYTF.

V is TRBV12-3 or TRBV12-4 and J is TRBJ1-1; D gene unclear. The CDR3 runs to 15 residues. V was pared by 1 base and J by 4 bases, with 13 bases between. The CDR3, as DNA: TGTGCCAGCAGTTTAGTTGCCGGGATCGGCACTGAAGCTTTCTTT. Its protein product is CASSLVAGIGTEAFF.

This clonotype came up once. The V call is TRBV2, the J call TRBJ2-1, with 11 positions matching TRBD2. The CDR3 covers 15 residues. The V and J ends lost 6 bases and 6 bases, in that order; junction bases with no gene match: 7. Germline loops: CDR1 SNHLY, CDR2 FYNNEI. The CDR3: CASRELAGGPNEQFF. In nucleotides, the CDR3 is TGTGCCAGCAGGGAGCTAGCGGGGGGCCCCAATGAGCAGTTCTTC.

A few counts support this clonotype. V usage is TRBV12-5 and J usage is TRBJ2-1; 14 nucleotides match TRBD2. CDR3 length: 17 residues. V lost 2 bases, J lost 12 bases, and 12 bases stayed unmatched. CDR1 LGHNT and CDR2 FRNRAP come from the germline V gene. The CDR3 spells CASGLPSPGTSGSGQFF. The CDR3 nucleotides are TGTGCTAGTGGTTTGCCGTCGCCCGGGACTAGCGGGAGTGGGCAGTTCTTC.

The chain has TRBV7-9 and TRBJ1-2; TRBD1 might be the D (6 bases). V was cut by 1 base and J by 14 bases, with 17 bases left in between. Germline V CDR1 and CDR2: SEHNR, FQNEAQ (reference sequence). The CDR3 has 13 residues. In DNA, the CDR3 is TGTGCCAGCAGCTTAGAGATGGACAGAGCTGGAACCTTC. Amino acids: CASSLEMDRAGTF.